Shown below are 14 T cell receptor beta chains from a single sample sequenced in a study of cytomegalovirus exposure and HLA in healthy donors. Profiling relied on immunoSEQ multiplex PCR, and the TCRdb table lists in-frame clones only, not all of them. The data contain 120,000 to 150,000 clones, less than 90% of them singletons. Sequencing used PBMCs. The source of these receptors is a woman aged 18 to 35 in good health and CMV-seropositive.

The V call is TRBV6-5, the J call TRBJ2-5, with TRBD2 as a possible D gene (6 bases). The CDR3 runs to 14 residues. Trimming removed 6 bases from V and 1 base from J, with 12 bases in between. CDR1 and CDR2 from the germline V gene are MNHEY and SVGAGI. The DNA for the CDR3 is TGTGCCAGCAGAAACCGGGACTTCCAAGAGACCCAGTACTTC. It translates to CASRNRDFQETQYF.

V gene TRBV5-6 combines with J gene TRBJ2-7; D may be TRBD1 (6 bases). V lost 2 bases, J lost 0 bases, and 9 bases lay in between. The CDR3 length is 14 residues. CDR1 is SGHDT and CDR2 is YYEEEE in the germline V gene. The CDR3 DNA sequence: TGTGCCAGCAGCTTCCGGGACAACTCCTACGAGCAGTACTTC. It yields the protein CASSFRDNSYEQYF.

The chain recombines TRBV29-1 with TRBJ2-7, with 8 nucleotides matching TRBD1. Germline CDR1 is SQVTM and CDR2 is ANQGSEA. V gave up 0 bases and J gave up 5 bases; unmatched junction bases: 3. The CDR3 loop spans 13 amino acids. The CDR3 DNA sequence: TGCAGCGTTGAAGATCCGGACAGGGACGAGCAGTACTTC. As protein: CSVEDPDRDEQYF.

The chain couples TRBV27 to TRBJ2-6, with D possibly being TRBD2 (8 bases). V was clipped by 6 bases and J by 0 bases, with 15 bases between them. Per the germline V gene, CDR1 is MNHEY and CDR2 is SMNVEV (reference sequence). This CDR3 is built from 17 residues. CDR3 loop: CASSTGRDSSGANVLTF. CDR3 coding DNA: TGTGCCAGCAGCACCGGGAGGGACAGCTCTGGGGCCAACGTCCTGACTTTC.

This chain links TRBV28 with TRBJ2-1; 11 bases fit TRBD2. V was clipped by 7 bases and J by 3 bases; unmatched bases: 11. The length of the CDR3 is 17 residues. In germline, CDR1 is MDHEN, CDR2 SYDVKM. In DNA, the CDR3 is TGTGCCAGCACAGGGCTAGCGGGAGGCTCCTACTACAATGAGCAGTTCTTC. Translation gives CASTGLAGGSYYNEQFF.

V gene TRBV11-1 combines with J gene TRBJ2-5, with D unresolved. CDR3 length equals 14 residues. Trimming removed 5 bases at V and 2 bases at J, with 12 bases between. Germline CDR1 SGHAT, CDR2 FQDESV (reference sequence). CDR3 nucleotide sequence: TGTGCCAGCAGCGAAAACTACGCTCAAGAGACCCAGTACTTC. The encoded protein is CASSENYAQETQYF.

The chain uses TRBV10-3 and TRBJ1-5; perhaps TRBD1 as D (5 bases). The V gene lost 0 bases and the J gene lost 4 bases, with 7 bases spanning the gap. From germline, CDR1 is ENHRY and CDR2 SYGVKD. There are 14 residues in the CDR3. The CDR3 reads CAISESPGNQPQHF. The CDR3 bases are TGTGCCATCAGTGAGTCTCCAGGGAATCAGCCCCAGCATTTT.

V usage is TRBV9 and J usage is TRBJ2-1, with D hard to call. Germline CDR1 is SGDLS and CDR2 is YYNGEE. Trimming stripped 0 bases from V and 9 bases from J, with 4 bases between. This CDR3 is 11 amino acids long. The CDR3 spells CASSVDTEQFF. The DNA of the CDR3 is TGTGCCAGCAGCGTAGACACTGAGCAGTTCTTC. Complete variable domain (other parts from reference TRBV9 and TRBJ2-1): DSGVTQTPKHLITATGQRVTLRCSPRSGDLSVYWYQQSLDQGLQFLIQYYNGEERAKGNILERFSAQQFPDLHSELNLSSLELGDSALYFCASSVDTEQFFGPGTRLTVL.

This chain links TRBV6-6 with TRBJ2-4; D gene ambiguous. The germline gives CDR1 MNHNY, CDR2 SVGAGI (reference sequence). V was trimmed by 5 bases and J by 0 bases, leaving 14 bases between them. This CDR3 comprises 16 residues. The DNA for the CDR3 is TGTGCCAGCAGTACGCCGGGTGCCTTAGCCAAAAACATTCAGTACTTC. Protein product: CASSTPGALAKNIQYF.

The V and J genes are TRBV15 and TRBJ2-2, with no clear D. V lost 3 bases to trimming and J lost 5 bases, with 7 bases between them. Germline assignment: CDR1 LNHNV and CDR2 YYDKDF (reference sequence). This CDR3 spans 13 amino acids. For the CDR3, the DNA is TGTGCCACCAGCAGGAGAGAAACCGGGGAGCTGTTTTTT. Amino acid sequence: CATSRRETGELFF.

This clone showed up just once. The V call is TRBV6-1, the J call TRBJ2-7; 9 nucleotides match TRBD1. Unmatched junction bases numbered 12, after V lost 7 bases and J lost 5 bases. Germline V gene lookup returns CDR1 MNHNS and CDR2 SASEGT. This CDR3 comprises 15 residues. CDR3 DNA: TGTGCCAGCACCAAATGGGGGACAGGGTGGGACGAGCAGTACTTC. Protein: CASTKWGTGWDEQYF.

The chain joins TRBV28 to TRBJ2-4, with 14 bases fitting TRBD2. V dropped 6 bases and J dropped 0; count of bases not matched to a gene: 13. Per germline, CDR1 MDHEN and CDR2 SYDVKM. This CDR3 has 20 amino acids. CDR3 amino acids: CASSPRGTSGSELAKNIQYF. Here the CDR3 DNA reads TGTGCCAGCAGCCCTCGAGGGACTAGCGGGAGCGAATTAGCCAAAAACATTCAGTACTTC.

The gene calls are TRBV5-5 and TRBJ2-5; a weak D match, TRBD2 (5 bases). Trimming left V 1 base short and J 5 bases short, with 18 bases between. Germline V CDR1 and CDR2: SGHKS, YYEKEE (reference sequence). The length of the CDR3 is 16 residues. In DNA form, the CDR3 reads TGTGCCAGCAGCTTGTTGTTGTCGGGCCGAGGGGAGACCCAGTACTTC. Protein product: CASSLLLSGRGETQYF.

This rearrangement joins TRBV6-1 to TRBJ2-1; 7 positions agree with TRBD2. V shed 2 bases and J 15 bases; nucleotides not matched to a gene: 16. This CDR3 has 15 residues. Germline V gives CDR1 MNHNS, CDR2 SASEGT. The CDR3 loop is CASSETRSGAGSGFF. CDR3 sequence (DNA): TGTGCCAGCAGTGAAACGAGATCGGGAGCGGGATCGGGGTTCTTC.